This TCR beta chain was captured in a study of sequential checkpoint blockade in melanoma. Study information: After both sequences, patients received maintenance nivolumab.

CDR1 is SGHNT, CDR2 YYREEE, per germline (reference sequence). The CDR3 has 13 residues. V gave up 4 bases and J gave up 7 bases, with 9 bases separating them. Profiling relied on immunoSEQ multiplex PCR, and the TCRdb table lists in-frame clones only, not all of them. Of fewer than 4,000 clones in the sample, around 53% were seen once. Treatment denoted: randomized to nivolumab then ipilimumab (arm A) or the reverse (arm B). From thawed PBMCs, live CD3+CD8+ cells negative for CD19 and CD56 were sorted. V gene TRBV5-4 combines with J gene TRBJ1-6, with unresolved D. The receptor was derived from a human donor with melanoma. The sequenced sample was CD8+ T cells sorted from blood (inferred from file names), obtained from a patient given nivolumab and ipilimumab in sequence. The CDR3 protein is CASSLLENSPLHF. The CDR3 region has the DNA TGTGCCAGCAGCCTACTCGAGAATTCACCCCTCCACTTT. The variable domain in full, completed from reference TRBV5-4 and TRBJ1-6, reads ETGVTQSPTHLIKTRGQQVTLRCSSQSGHNTVSWYQQALGQGPQFIFQYYREEENGRGNFPPRFSGLQFPNYSSELNVNALELDDSALYLCASSLLENSPLHFGNGTRLTVT.